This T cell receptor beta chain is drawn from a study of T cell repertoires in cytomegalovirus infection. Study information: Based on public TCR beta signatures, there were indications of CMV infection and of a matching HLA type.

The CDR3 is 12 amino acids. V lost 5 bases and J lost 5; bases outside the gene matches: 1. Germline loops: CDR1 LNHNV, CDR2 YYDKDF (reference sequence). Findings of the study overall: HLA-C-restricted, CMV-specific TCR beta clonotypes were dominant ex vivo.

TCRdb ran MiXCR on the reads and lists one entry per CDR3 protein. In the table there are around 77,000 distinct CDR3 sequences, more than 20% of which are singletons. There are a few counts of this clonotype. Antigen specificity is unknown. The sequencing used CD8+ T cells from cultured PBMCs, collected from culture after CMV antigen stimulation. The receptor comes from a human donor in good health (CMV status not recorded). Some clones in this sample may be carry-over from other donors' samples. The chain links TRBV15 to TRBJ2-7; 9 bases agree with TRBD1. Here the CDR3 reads CATSGTGNEQYF. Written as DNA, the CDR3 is TGTGCCACCAGCGGGACAGGGAACGAGCAGTACTTC.